The present TCR beta chain was sequenced within a study of blood T cell repertoires in COVID-19. Study-wide context: The study drew acute and convalescent COVID-19 samples from the United States, Italy and Spain. In each case, the material was cDNA or gDNA derived from T cells, B-cell-depleted T cells, or PBMCs.

In the source study's methods: Quantification of nucleated cells was approximated via reference gene primer amplification. Sequenced by immunoSEQ multiplex PCR; TCRdb stores in-frame clones only, minus some. Clonal size and the V and J genes are those of that table, whereas D and trimming came from the DNA. In the table there are more than 130,000 clones, approximately 84% of which are singletons. V was shortened by 6 bases and J by 4 bases, with 15 bases between the two germline ends. Germline loops: CDR1 SGHAT, CDR2 FQNNGV. This CDR3 is 15 amino acids long. The receptor was isolated from a human donor in a cohort sampled during active COVID-19. The V gene is TRBV11-2, the J gene TRBJ2-2, with D possibly being TRBD1 (6 bases). The sample comprised peripheral blood. CDR3 nucleotide sequence: TGTGCCAGCAGTTCCAGGACAGCCTCCACCGGGGAGCTGTTTTTT. It translates to CASSSRTASTGELFF.